This note documents a single T cell receptor beta chain sequence. Its target is unknown. The data originate from a study of T-cell reconstitution after alpha-beta-depleted transplantation in children. Preparation of the TCRbeta library used unique molecular identifiers. Each CDR3 protein is one row after TCRdb ran MiXCR on the PCR reads. The sample consists of around 270,000 distinct CDR3 sequences, around 9.1% of them appearing once. The CDR3 covers 16 residues. V shed 0 bases, J shed 5 bases, and the junction held 5 bases outside the gene matches. Germline CDR1 and CDR2: LGHNA and YSLEER. Study-level results: Several hundred rapidly expanded clones from non-depleted graft cells reportedly supplied alpha-beta T cells about two months post-transplant. One year after transplant, T-cell counts and diversity came mostly from newly produced T cells. Diversity of TCRbeta at day 60 was high in some patients, arising from surviving recipient T cells and thymic progenitors.

This chain links TRBV4-3 with TRBJ1-4; TRBD1 matches at 8 bases. This TCR was sampled from a boy younger than two with acute myeloid leukemia, due to receive a stem cell transplant. This specimen was PBMCs, taken before TCRalphabeta/CD19-depleted stem cell transplant. The DNA of the CDR3 is TGCGCCAGCAGCCAAGATCTTCGGACAGGGAATGAAAAACTGTTTTTT. Encoded protein: CASSQDLRTGNEKLFF.